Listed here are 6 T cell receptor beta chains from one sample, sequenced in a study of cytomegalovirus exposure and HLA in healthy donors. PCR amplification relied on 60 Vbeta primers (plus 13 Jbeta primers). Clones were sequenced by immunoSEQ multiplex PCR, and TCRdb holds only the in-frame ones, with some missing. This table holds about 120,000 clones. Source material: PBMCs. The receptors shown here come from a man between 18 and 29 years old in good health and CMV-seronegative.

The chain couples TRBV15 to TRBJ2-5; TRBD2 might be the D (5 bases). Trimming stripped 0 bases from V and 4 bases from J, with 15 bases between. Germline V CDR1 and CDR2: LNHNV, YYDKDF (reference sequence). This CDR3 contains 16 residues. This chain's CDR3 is CATSRDYRVGGETQYF. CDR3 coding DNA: TGTGCCACCAGCAGAGATTATAGGGTTGGAGGAGAGACCCAGTACTTC. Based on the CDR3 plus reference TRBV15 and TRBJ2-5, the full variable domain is DAMVIQNPRYQVTQFGKPVTLSCSQTLNHNVMYWYQQKSSQAPKLLFHYYDKDFNNEADTPDNFQSRRPNTSFCFLDIRSPGLGDTAMYLCATSRDYRVGGETQYFGPGTRLLVL.

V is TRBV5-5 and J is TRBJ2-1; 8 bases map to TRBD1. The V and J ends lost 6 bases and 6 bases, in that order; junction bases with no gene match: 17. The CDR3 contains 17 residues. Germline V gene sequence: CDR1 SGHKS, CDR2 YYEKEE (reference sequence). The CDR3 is CASNPSPGTGKGNEQFF. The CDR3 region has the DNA TGTGCCAGCAACCCGTCCCCCGGGACAGGTAAGGGCAATGAGCAGTTCTTC.

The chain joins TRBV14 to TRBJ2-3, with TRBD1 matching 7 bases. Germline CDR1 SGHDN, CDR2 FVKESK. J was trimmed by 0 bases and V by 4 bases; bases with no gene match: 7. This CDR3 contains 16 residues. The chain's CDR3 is CASSRNRGLSTDTQYF. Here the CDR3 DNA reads TGTGCCAGCAGCCGGAACAGGGGCCTTAGCACAGATACGCAGTATTTT.

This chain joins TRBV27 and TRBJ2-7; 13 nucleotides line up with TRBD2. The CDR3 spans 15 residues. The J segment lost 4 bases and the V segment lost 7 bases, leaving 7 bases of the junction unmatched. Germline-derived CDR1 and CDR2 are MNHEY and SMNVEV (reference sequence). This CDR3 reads CASIRTSGSRYEQYF. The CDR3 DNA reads TGTGCCAGCATTCGGACTAGCGGGAGTCGTTACGAGCAGTACTTC.

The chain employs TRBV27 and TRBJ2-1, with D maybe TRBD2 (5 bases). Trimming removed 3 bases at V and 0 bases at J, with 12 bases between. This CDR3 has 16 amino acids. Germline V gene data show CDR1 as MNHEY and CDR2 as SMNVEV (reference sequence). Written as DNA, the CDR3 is TGTGCCAGCAGTTTCGAACGGGGAAGCTCCTACAATGAGCAGTTCTTC. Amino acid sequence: CASSFERGSSYNEQFF.

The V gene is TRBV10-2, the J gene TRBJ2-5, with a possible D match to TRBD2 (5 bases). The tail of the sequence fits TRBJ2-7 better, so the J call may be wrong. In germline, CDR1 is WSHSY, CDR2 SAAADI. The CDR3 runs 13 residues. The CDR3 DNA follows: TGCGCCAGCATCCCTCGGGGATTAGGCGAGCAGTACTTC. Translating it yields CASIPRGLGEQYF.